These 19 T cell receptor beta chains came from one sample sequenced in a study of T-cell memory formation after mild COVID-19. TCRdb analysed the 5' RACE reads with MiXCR anew, one entry per CDR3 protein. The table includes around 110,000 distinct CDR3 sequences, about a sixth detected once. Sequenced: PBMCs or a T cell subset sorted from them (not recorded which). The receptor set was obtained from an adult woman who had mild COVID-19 (a few samples of this study predate the infection). Cell type and time point are not known.

J is TRBJ2-2 and V is TRBV7-3; D is undetermined. The CDR3 is 17 amino acids. Trimming shortened V by 0 bases and J by 2 bases, and 13 bases separated the two germline ends. Germline CDR1 SGHTA, CDR2 FQGTGA. CDR3 residues: CASSLTGYTVNTGELFF. The CDR3 DNA follows: TGTGCCAGCAGCTTAACAGGCTACACCGTTAACACCGGGGAGCTGTTTTTT.

The rearrangement links TRBV6-5 to TRBJ1-1; D might be TRBD1 (6 bases). V was cut by 5 bases and J by 6 bases, with 13 bases left in between. The CDR3 is 13 amino acids. Germline V lookup: CDR1 MNHEY, CDR2 SVGAGI. CDR3 sequence (DNA): TGTGCCAGCAGTACGTCACAGGGCGCTGAAGCTTTCTTT. Protein product: CASSTSQGAEAFF.

There are a few counts of this clonotype. The chain has TRBV4-2 and TRBJ2-7; TRBD2 might be the D (6 bases). CDR1 LGHNA and CDR2 YNFKEQ come from the germline V gene. With 5 bases removed from V and 5 bases from J, the gap between germline ends came to 19 bases. The CDR3 is 15 amino acids. The chain's CDR3 is CASSGGGIGFHEQYF. The CDR3, as DNA: TGTGCCAGCAGCGGAGGCGGGATTGGTTTCCACGAGCAGTACTTC.

The chain links TRBV12-3 or TRBV12-4 to TRBJ2-1; 10 positions agree with TRBD1. J was trimmed by 7 bases and V by 3 bases; bases with no gene match: 6. There are 15 residues in the CDR3. This CDR3 reads CASSFRQGAENEQFF. The CDR3 region has the DNA TGTGCCAGCAGTTTTCGACAGGGGGCAGAGAATGAGCAGTTCTTC.

The J gene is TRBJ2-1, the V gene TRBV14, with D unresolved. Trimming cost V 0 bases and J 2 bases, with 11 bases left between them. Per the germline V gene, CDR1 is SGHDN and CDR2 is FVKESK. This CDR3 region has 16 residues. Written as DNA, the CDR3 is TGTGCCAGCAGCCAAGATAGGTCCCACGCCTACAATGAGCAGTTCTTC. Translated: CASSQDRSHAYNEQFF.

This clonotype came up a few times. The chain is built from TRBV12-3 or TRBV12-4 and TRBJ2-1; TRBD2 agrees at 8 bases. The CDR3 extends over 17 amino acids. V shed 3 bases and J 0 bases; nucleotides not matched to a gene: 7. CDR3 loop: CASSLWAGGGSYNEQFF. CDR3 coding DNA: TGTGCCAGCAGTTTGTGGGCGGGAGGAGGCTCCTACAATGAGCAGTTCTTC.

The chain is built from TRBV6-6 and TRBJ2-7; TRBD2 agrees at 9 bases. The CDR3 totals 17 residues. Germline V CDR1 and CDR2: MNHNY, SVGAGI (reference sequence). The V gene end was trimmed by 7 bases and the J gene end by 1 base; junction bases not matched to a gene: 14. The chain's CDR3 is CASIRYLAGDLSYEQYF. The CDR3 DNA reads as TGTGCCAGCATTCGCTATTTAGCGGGGGATCTTTCCTACGAGCAGTACTTC.

The V and J genes are TRBV7-2 and TRBJ2-7; TRBD2 aligns across 12 bases. This CDR3 is built from 15 residues. Germline V gene data show CDR1 as SGHTA and CDR2 as FQGNSA. V shed 5 bases, J shed 4 bases, and the junction held 6 bases outside the gene matches. The CDR3 DNA follows: TGTGCCAGCAGCGGAGGACTAGCGGGAAAGTACGAGCAGTACTTC. Protein: CASSGGLAGKYEQYF.

A few counts support this clonotype. The rearrangement links TRBV4-3 to TRBJ1-4; D might be TRBD1 (5 bases). The V end lost 1 base, the J end lost 8 bases, and 26 bases lay between the germline ends. The CDR3 has 19 amino acids. CDR1 is LGHNA, CDR2 YSLEER, per germline. This CDR3 reads CASSQVPHTRGDLGEKLFF. CDR3 nucleotide sequence: TGCGCCAGCAGCCAAGTTCCCCACACGAGGGGAGATTTGGGAGAAAAACTGTTTTTT.

This clonotype was observed a handful of times. V is TRBV5-1 and J is TRBJ2-5; no firm D call. The germline V gene has CDR1 SGHRS and CDR2 YFSETQ. The CDR3 runs to 11 residues. V lost 6 bases and J 5 bases, leaving 8 bases between the germline ends. The CDR3 region is CASTGTETQYF. CDR3 DNA sequence: TGCGCCAGCACCGGTACGGAGACCCAGTACTTC.

The rearrangement uses TRBV4-1 and TRBJ2-5; 8 bases align to TRBD1. Germline CDR1 and CDR2: MGHRA and YSYEKL. With 1 base clipped from V and 5 bases from J, the junction kept 6 bases outside the gene matches. This CDR3 is 15 amino acids long. Written as DNA, the CDR3 is TGCGCCAGCAGCCAAGGACAGGGGTTTAGGGAGACCCAGTACTTC. It encodes CASSQGQGFRETQYF.

The rearrangement uses TRBV25-1 and TRBJ2-2; D remains ambiguous. The V end was cut by 3 bases, the J end by 3 bases, with 2 bases between. CDR1 is MGHDK, CDR2 SYGVNS, per germline. CDR3 length: 12 amino acids. In DNA, the CDR3 is TGTGCCAGCAGTGACCACACCGGGGAGCTGTTTTTT. This encodes CASSDHTGELFF.

This clonotype was seen only once. The chain carries TRBV18 and TRBJ2-5; TRBD1 matches at 7 bases. Germline loops: CDR1 KGHSH, CDR2 LQKENI. The ends lost 6 bases at V and 5 bases at J; junction bases unmatched: 3. The CDR3 runs 12 residues. The CDR3 DNA is TGTGCCAGCTCCCCGGACAGGGAGACCCAGTACTTC. As protein: CASSPDRETQYF.

This clonotype was seen ten or more times. The rearrangement joins TRBV10-3 to TRBJ2-7; 8 bases are shared with TRBD2. Germline-derived CDR1 and CDR2 are ENHRY and SYGVKD. V lost 6 bases, J lost 4 bases, and 11 bases stayed unmatched. This CDR3 is built from 15 residues. The CDR3 protein is CAISGGSGSQYEQYF. The CDR3 DNA is TGTGCCATCAGCGGGGGAAGCGGGAGCCAGTACGAGCAGTACTTC.

In this sample, this clonotype turned up many times. The chain couples TRBV11-2 to TRBJ2-5, with 7 bases fitting TRBD1. Germline CDR1 is SGHAT and CDR2 is FQNNGV. V lost 4 bases and J lost 1; bases outside the gene matches: 3. CDR3 length: 14 amino acids. The CDR3 region is CASSSWDSQETQYF. In nucleotides, the CDR3 is TGTGCCAGCAGCTCATGGGACAGCCAAGAGACCCAGTACTTC. The full variable domain, with the rest looked up from reference TRBV11-2 and TRBJ2-5, is EAGVAQSPRYKIIEKRQSVAFWCNPISGHATLYWYQQILGQGPKLLIQFQNNGVVDDSQLPKDRFSAERLKGVDSTLKIQPAKLEDSAVYLCASSSWDSQETQYFGPGTRLLVL.

This clonotype was picked up a small number of times. The V gene is TRBV20-1, the J gene TRBJ2-7; TRBD2 agrees at 8 bases. The V gene's germline CDR1 is DFQATT and CDR2 SNEGSKA (reference sequence). The V and J ends lost 5 bases and 1 base, in that order; junction bases with no gene match: 7. The CDR3 loop spans 14 amino acids. The CDR3 DNA reads TGCAGTGCTCAATCACTAGCGGAGTCCTACGAGCAGTACTTC. This translates into CSAQSLAESYEQYF.

This clonotype was observed a few times. This chain connects TRBV15 to TRBJ2-7; D ambiguous. V was pared by 0 bases and J by 6 bases, with 12 bases between. Germline V gives CDR1 LNHNV, CDR2 YYDKDF (reference sequence). The CDR3 length is 14 residues. CDR3 amino acids: CATSRDSGSPEQYF. The CDR3 bases are TGTGCCACCAGCAGAGATTCCGGGTCACCCGAGCAGTACTTC.

The table lists this clonotype with many counts. The CDR3 region is CASSYQGPPTYEQYF. CDR3 nucleotides: TGTGCCAGCAGCTATCAGGGGCCTCCTACCTACGAGCAGTACTTC. V and J are TRBV7-2 and TRBJ2-7, with D possibly TRBD1 on 6 matching bases. The CDR3 loop spans 15 amino acids. Trimming removed 4 bases from V and 2 bases from J, with 15 bases in between. Looked up from germline, CDR1 is SGHTA and CDR2 is FQGNSA.

The gene calls are TRBV6-5 and TRBJ2-3; 10 bases are a match to TRBD2. The CDR3 has 17 amino acids. Germline trimming cut 2 bases from V and 3 bases from J; bases unmatched to any gene: 8. Germline assignment: CDR1 MNHEY and CDR2 SVGAGI. For the CDR3, the DNA is TGTGCCAGCAGTTACCTACCAGCGGGAGGGTGGACAGATACGCAGTATTTT. The encoded protein is CASSYLPAGGWTDTQYF.